This TCR beta chain stems from a study of CD8 T cells in ankylosing spondylitis. Broader study findings: Seemingly distinctive of ankylosing spondylitis blood was a TCR beta motif formed by eight highly homologous variants. Matched synovial fluid from ankylosing spondylitis patients was reported to be enriched for disease-linked clones.

This clonotype occurred a few times. Its antigen is as yet unknown. Quantitative molecular-barcoded 5'-RACE generated the TCR beta libraries. From the 5' RACE reads, TCRdb called clonotypes with MiXCR, one entry per CDR3 protein. The repertoire has 130,000 or so distinct CDR3 sequences, 15% to 20% of them found once; the top ten carry roughly 30%. There are 14 residues in the CDR3. Germline V CDR1 and CDR2: SGHDT, YYEEEE. V was clipped by 5 bases and J by 6 bases, with 18 bases between them. Material for sequencing was blood, either unsorted or a sorted T cell fraction (not recorded which). The chain combines TRBV5-6 with TRBJ2-7; a possible D gene is TRBD1 (6 bases). The TCR sequence derives from a male donor with ankylosing spondylitis. DNA of the CDR3: TGTGCCAGCAGTTATCGTACTGACAGGTCCGAGCAGTACTTC. Encoded protein: CASSYRTDRSEQYF.